This TCR beta chain was identified in a study of blood T cell repertoires in COVID-19 (dated by TCRdb to 2018 to 2020). The study in broad terms: Samples from collaborators originated in the United States, Italy and Spain and spanned both the acute and convalescent phases of COVID-19. The material from the prospective study consisted of cDNA or gDNA derived from T cells, B-cell-depleted T cells, or PBMCs. Deeply sampled blood TCRbeta repertoires from subjects exposed to, actively infected with, or recovered from COVID-19 were included in the dataset. A freely available public database, intended as a resource for researchers studying the immune response to SARS-CoV-2, is where the repertoires were released. Samples were obtained from the ongoing ImmuneRACE study (first 160 participants) and from 950 to 1,500 subjects provided by 6 global collaborators. Sample metadata almost always included a de-identified subject ID, COVID-19 status, age in years and sex. Where HLA class I and class II types were available, the types were taken from metadata supplied by the sample provider, not from assay-based typing. Results the study describes overall, beyond this receptor: Clinical and demographic metadata were provided uncurated, with the amount varying by source and participant.

Notes on this clone: This clone's antigen is unknown. Per-base quality was not reported, and no clone a single base away is much larger than it.

Unmatched junction bases come to 7, with V trimmed by 5 bases and J by 3 bases. CDR1 and CDR2 are read off the germline V gene as SGHTA and FQGNSA. Taken from cysteine to phenylalanine, the CDR3 has 15 residues. This entry keeps only the CDR3 DNA: 45 bases, framed from base 1. Samples from volunteer blood donors who had recovered from COVID-19 were contributed by a second Seattle source. Collaborating institutions collected whole blood in K2EDTA tubes following their own protocols. For TCRbeta analysis, collaborators shipped samples as frozen whole blood, isolated PBMCs, or DNA extracted from either of those sample types. TCRbeta CDR3 regions were amplified from genomic DNA by means of the immunoSEQ Assay, a bias-controlled multiplex PCR. Per the source publication's procedure: Nucleated cell counts per sample were estimated from amplification of reference gene primers within the assay. To quantify the absolute abundance of each unique TCRbeta CDR3 rearrangement, sequence reads were collapsed and filtered. Productive Simpson clonality was computed per sample as the square root of Simpson's diversity index over productive rearrangements. Entries here come from immuneACCESS through TCRdb and include only in-frame sequences with V and J called. Some clones fail to appear in such tables; in the studies checked, an unresolved V gene covers under half of the shortfall, and the cause of the remainder is unknown. For V, J and clone size, that table is used; D and trimming come from the DNA. This sample comprises about 190,000 clones, around 85% of them detected only once. Together, the top ten hold about 14% of the sample.

This clonotype was obtained from a man aged 45 to 65 who had recovered from COVID-19. This receptor chain uses TRBV7-2 and TRBJ2-3; 8 bases in the middle match TRBD1. The specimen was peripheral blood. This receptor carries the CDR3 CASSIGQGPTDTQYF. The bases read TGTGCCAGCAGCATTGGACAGGGCCCGACAGATACGCAGTATTTT.